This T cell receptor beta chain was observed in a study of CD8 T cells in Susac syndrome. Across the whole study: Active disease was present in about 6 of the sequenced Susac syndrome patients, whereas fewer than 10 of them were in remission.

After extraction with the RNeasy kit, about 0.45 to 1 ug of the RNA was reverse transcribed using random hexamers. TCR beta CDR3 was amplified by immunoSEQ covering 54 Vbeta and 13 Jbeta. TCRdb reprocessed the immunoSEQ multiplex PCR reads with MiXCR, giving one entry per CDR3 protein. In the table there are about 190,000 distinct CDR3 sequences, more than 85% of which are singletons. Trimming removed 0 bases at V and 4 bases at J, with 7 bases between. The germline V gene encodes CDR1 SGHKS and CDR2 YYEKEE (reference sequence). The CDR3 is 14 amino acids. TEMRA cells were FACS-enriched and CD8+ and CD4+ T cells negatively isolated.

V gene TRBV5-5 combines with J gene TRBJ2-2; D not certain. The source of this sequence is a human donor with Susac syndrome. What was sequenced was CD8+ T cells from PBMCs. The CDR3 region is CASSLVPGTGELFF. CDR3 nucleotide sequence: TGTGCCAGCAGCTTGGTGCCCGGCACCGGGGAGCTGTTTTTT.